This record covers a single T cell receptor beta chain. As yet, its antigen is unknown. Bulk TCR libraries used previously described methods and listed TCR primers. TCRdb fed the PCR reads into MiXCR, producing one record per CDR3 protein. The repertoire consists of around 460,000 distinct CDR3 sequences, with over 20% occurring once and the leading ten covering around 0.84%. The data belong to a study of molecular identifiers for immune sequencing clone quantification. Turning to the study itself: With replicates, the RNA of roughly 21,000 or 96,000 naive CD8 cells was split five ways and four were sequenced.

Study-wide results and caveats: Highly expanded clone sizes could be underestimated by identical TCR molecules that share a barcode.

A CD8+CD4-CCR7+CD45RA+ gate was used to sort naive CD8 T cells. This CDR3 comprises 17 residues. V shed 3 bases and J 3 bases; nucleotides not matched to a gene: 9. Germline V gives CDR1 MGHRA, CDR2 YSYEKL. Sequenced: naive CD8+ T cells from blood, with Jurkat cell RNA spiked in. Subset described: FACS-sorted CD8+CD4-CCR7+CD45RA+ naive T cells. This clonotype was sampled from a human donor in good health. Some libraries in this study had Jurkat cell RNA spiked in. The V call is TRBV4-1, the J call TRBJ2-5, with 11 bases aligning to TRBD2. CDR3 sequence reads: CASSQNLAGLAEETQYF. The CDR3 DNA sequence: TGCGCCAGCAGCCAGAACCTTGCGGGACTAGCGGAAGAGACCCAGTACTTC.